The 20 T cell receptor beta chains below come from one sample, sequenced in a study of blood T cell repertoires in COVID-19. Generated by immunoSEQ multiplex PCR, the TCRdb table keeps only in-frame clones and is missing some. This sample has 250,000 or so clones, with around 88% found just once. Sequencing was performed on PBMCs or T cells enriched from blood (not recorded which). The receptors were sampled from a man in his forties who had recovered from COVID-19.

The V and J genes are TRBV19 and TRBJ2-7, with a tentative D call TRBD1 (6 bases). CDR1 is LNHDA, CDR2 SQIVND, per germline (reference sequence). The CDR3 loop spans 16 amino acids. V lost 5 bases and J 3 bases, leaving 20 bases between the germline ends. The CDR3, as DNA: TGTGCCAGTAGTCTGGATGTCCCGGGACAAATCTACGAGCAGTACTTC. This gives the protein CASSLDVPGQIYEQYF.

This chain joins TRBV9 and TRBJ1-1, with TRBD1 matching over 9 bases. Germline V gene data show CDR1 as SGDLS and CDR2 as YYNGEE. V lost 3 bases, J lost 4 bases, and 7 bases stayed unmatched. The length of the CDR3 is 15 residues. The DNA for the CDR3 is TGTGCCAGCAGCGACACAGGGGGCATGGGCACTGAAGCTTTCTTT. This codes for CASSDTGGMGTEAFF. The entire variable domain, with the rest obtained from reference TRBV9 and TRBJ1-1, is as follows: DSGVTQTPKHLITATGQRVTLRCSPRSGDLSVYWYQQSLDQGLQFLIQYYNGEERAKGNILERFSAQQFPDLHSELNLSSLELGDSALYFCASSDTGGMGTEAFFGQGTRLTVV.

In this sample, this clone turned up many times. The rearrangement joins TRBV7-2 to TRBJ2-7, with TRBD2 matching 8 bases. The CDR3 covers 14 residues. V lost 3 bases and J lost 5; bases outside the gene matches: 6. Germline lookup yields CDR1 SGHTA and CDR2 FQGNSA. The CDR3 loop is CASSFIAGTDEQYF. CDR3 coding DNA: TGTGCCAGCAGCTTCATAGCGGGAACTGACGAGCAGTACTTC.

The chain is built from TRBV14 and TRBJ1-1, with unresolved D. Per the germline V gene, CDR1 is SGHDN and CDR2 is FVKESK. The CDR3 totals 15 residues. With 4 bases removed from V and 4 bases from J, the gap between germline ends came to 16 bases. Here the CDR3 DNA reads TGTGCCAGCAGCCTGTATAGACAAGGAAGCACTGAAGCTTTCTTT. Translated, it gives CASSLYRQGSTEAFF. The entire variable domain, with the rest obtained from reference TRBV14 and TRBJ1-1, is as follows: EAGVTQFPSHSVIEKGQTVTLRCDPISGHDNLYWYRRVMGKEIKFLLHFVKESKQDESGMPNNRFLAERTGGTYSTLKVQPAELEDSGVYFCASSLYRQGSTEAFFGQGTRLTVV.

This chain connects TRBV3-1 (or the pseudogene TRBV3-2) to TRBJ1-1; D not certain. Germline CDR1 and CDR2: LGHDT and YNNKEL (reference sequence). There are 15 residues in the CDR3. V gave up 1 base and J gave up 4 bases, with 13 bases separating them. In DNA form, the CDR3 reads TGTGCCAGCAGCCAAGGGGATCTGCGGGGCACTGAAGCTTTCTTT. It specifies CASSQGDLRGTEAFF.

This clone was seen only once. V and J are TRBV5-1 and TRBJ2-5; the D gene is possibly TRBD2 (7 bases). CDR3 length equals 14 residues. CDR1 is SGHRS and CDR2 is YFSETQ in the germline V gene. V shed 4 bases and J shed 1 base, with 11 bases lying between them. This CDR3 reads CASSPGGLQETQYF. The DNA for the CDR3 is TGCGCCAGCAGCCCGGGGGGCCTCCAAGAGACCCAGTACTTC.

The chain couples TRBV19 to TRBJ2-7, with no clear D. Per germline, CDR1 LNHDA and CDR2 SQIVND (reference sequence). Trimming took off 5 bases at V and 7 bases at J, with 12 bases between the two ends. The CDR3 sequence is 12 residues long. This CDR3 is CASSPAVGEQYF. The CDR3 nucleotides are TGTGCCAGTAGTCCGGCGGTTGGGGAGCAGTACTTC.

The chain employs TRBV5-1 and TRBJ1-1; no clear D gene. V lost 4 bases and J lost 2, with 21 bases in between. This CDR3 has 17 amino acids. Germline CDR1 reads SGHRS; CDR2 reads YFSETQ. CDR3 bases: TGCGCCAGCAGCATCAGATCAGGTGGATCCAAAAACACTGAAGCTTTCTTT. Its protein is CASSIRSGGSKNTEAFF.

CDR3 sequence: CASSFGTSQYNEQFF. CDR3 nucleotides: TGTGCCAGCAGCTTCGGGACTAGCCAATACAATGAGCAGTTCTTC. The chain recombines TRBV7-3 with TRBJ2-1, with 9 nucleotides matching TRBD2. Germline assignment: CDR1 SGHTA and CDR2 FQGTGA. The CDR3 covers 15 residues. With 3 bases clipped from V and 4 bases from J, the junction kept 4 bases outside the gene matches. The full variable domain, with the rest looked up from reference TRBV7-3 and TRBJ2-1, is GAGVSQTPSNKVTEKGKYVELRCDPISGHTALYWYRQSLGQGPEFLIYFQGTGAADDSGLPNDRFFAVRPEGSVSTLKIQRTERGDSAVYLCASSFGTSQYNEQFFGPGTRLTVL.

The chain recombines TRBV6-5 with TRBJ2-7; tentative D call: TRBD1 (6 bases). V was clipped by 5 bases and J by 3 bases, with 14 bases between them. The CDR3 consists of 14 residues. Germline loops: CDR1 MNHEY, CDR2 SVGAGI. The CDR3 spells CASSQGPHLYEQYF. DNA of the CDR3: TGTGCCAGCAGTCAGGGGCCTCACCTCTACGAGCAGTACTTC.

The chain has TRBV27 and TRBJ2-1; 10 nucleotides align to TRBD1. Germline V lookup: CDR1 MNHEY, CDR2 SMNVEV (reference sequence). The CDR3 contains 14 residues. The J segment lost 9 bases and the V segment lost 5 bases, leaving 7 bases of the junction unmatched. In DNA form, the CDR3 reads TGTGCCAGCAGTCCACCGGGACAGGGGCCTGAGCAGTTCTTC. It codes for CASSPPGQGPEQFF.

This rearrangement joins TRBV24-1 to TRBJ2-5; perhaps TRBD2 as D (6 bases). V shed 1 base and J shed 5 bases, with 13 bases lying between them. The CDR3 is made up of 15 amino acids. Germline assignment: CDR1 KGHDR and CDR2 SFDVKD. CDR3 nucleotide sequence: TGTGCCACCAGTGATTTAGCCGGGGGTGGTGAGACCCAGTACTTC. It codes for CATSDLAGGGETQYF.

The chain joins TRBV7-2 to TRBJ1-3; 8 bases match TRBD1. Germline V gene lookup returns CDR1 SGHTA and CDR2 FQGNSA. After removal of 5 bases from V and 1 base from J, the junction contained 7 bases not matched to a gene. This CDR3 comprises 16 residues. Written as DNA, the CDR3 is TGTGCCAGCAGCCGTGACAGGGGCTTGTCTGGAAACACCATATATTTT. Translating gives CASSRDRGLSGNTIYF.

The rearrangement joins TRBV5-4 to TRBJ2-7, with a possible D match to TRBD2 (5 bases). CDR1 and CDR2 from the germline V gene are SGHNT and YYREEE (reference sequence). This CDR3 spans 11 amino acids. V lost 4 bases and J lost 7, with 9 bases in between. CDR3 sequence reads: CASSLTGEQYF. The CDR3 DNA sequence: TGTGCCAGCAGCCTGACGGGGGAGCAGTACTTC.

CDR3 region: CASSLPSGAGELFF. The CDR3 DNA reads TGTGCCAGCAGCTTGCCCTCGGGGGCCGGGGAGCTGTTTTTT. V and J are TRBV5-6 and TRBJ2-2; TRBD2 is a possible D gene (6 bases). The germline V gene has CDR1 SGHDT and CDR2 YYEEEE. V was trimmed by 1 base and J by 6 bases, leaving 10 bases between them. CDR3 size: 14 residues.

V usage is TRBV7-9 and J usage is TRBJ2-7; tentatively, D is TRBD1 (6 bases). This CDR3 spans 13 amino acids. V lost 6 bases to trimming and J lost 3 bases, with 12 bases between them. The V gene's germline CDR1 is SEHNR and CDR2 FQNEAQ (reference sequence). CDR3 sequence (DNA): TGTGCCAGCAGGGGTGACAGGTACTACGAGCAGTACTTC. It yields the protein CASRGDRYYEQYF.

The CDR3 region has the DNA TGCGCCAGCAGCTTTGGCACCACTAGCGGGGGGCCCCCTGACGATGATACGCAGTATTTT. Translating it yields CASSFGTTSGGPPDDDTQYF. V is TRBV5-1 and J is TRBJ2-3; TRBD2 matches 12 bases. The CDR3 contains 20 residues. The trim removed 2 bases at V and 6 bases at J, leaving 19 bases unmatched. CDR1 and CDR2 from the germline V gene are SGHRS and YFSETQ.

The V and J genes are TRBV10-3 and TRBJ2-7; D perhaps matches TRBD1 (6 bases). Between the trimmed V and J ends, which lost 10 bases and 7 bases, there was a span of 17 bases. The CDR3 is made up of 12 amino acids. Germline V gene lookup returns CDR1 ENHRY and CDR2 SYGVKD. This CDR3 reads CATGPGTQEQYF. The DNA of the CDR3 is TGTGCCACAGGTCCCGGGACACAAGAGCAGTACTTC.

The CDR3 loop is CASSYRESSYNSPLHF. The CDR3 nucleotides read TGTGCCAGCAGTTACCGAGAGAGCTCCTATAATTCACCCCTCCACTTT. This rearrangement joins TRBV6-5 to TRBJ1-6; D remains unclear. Trimming cost V 2 bases and J 0 bases, with 8 bases left between them. Germline CDR1 reads MNHEY; CDR2 reads SVGAGI. The CDR3 sequence is 16 residues long.

The gene calls are TRBV10-2 and TRBJ2-1; D may be TRBD1 (6 bases). The CDR3 runs to 14 residues. The V gene lost 5 bases and the J gene lost 7 bases, with 15 bases spanning the gap. CDR1 WSHSY and CDR2 SAAADI come from the germline V gene. Written as DNA, the CDR3 is TGCGCCAGCAGTCCGGGACAAACCCTGAATGAGCAGTTCTTC. Amino acids: CASSPGQTLNEQFF.